A single sample gave rise to the 18 T cell receptor beta chains below, sequenced in a study of CXCR3-negative and CXCR3-positive naive CD8 T cells. UMI-labeled 5' RACE yielded the TRB cDNA libraries. TCRdb reprocessed the 5' RACE reads, with one entry per CDR3 protein and no DNA. The sample table sets out roughly 130,000 distinct CDR3 sequences. Study results and limitations: More hydrophobic TRB CDR3s were found in CXCR3-positive naive cells than in CXCR3-negative naive cells.

Their target antigens are unknown. The source material was naive CXCR3+ CD8+ T cells from blood. The sample's subset: CD45RO-CCR7+CD27+CD95- naive CD8+ T cells expressing CXCR3 (TNR3+). These receptors all stem from a human donor in good health. Some clones in this sample may be carry-over from other donors' samples.

This chain connects TRBV5-1 to TRBJ2-3; TCRdb selects TRBD1, and the lack of DNA leaves this call unchecked. The CDR3 spans 15 residues. Germline CDR1 is SGHRS and CDR2 is YFSETQ. CDR3 amino acids: CASSLRDRSTDTQYF.

CDR3 residues: CASSYRESSYEQYF. The chain recombines TRBV19 with TRBJ2-7; lacking DNA, the TRBD1 call made by TCRdb goes unchecked. The germline CDR1 and CDR2 sequences are LNHDA and SQIVND (reference sequence). The CDR3 runs to 14 residues.

The rearrangement joins TRBV20-1 to TRBJ2-7; TCRdb indicates TRBD1, and absent DNA this call remains unverified. Germline V gene sequence: CDR1 DFQATT, CDR2 SNEGSKA (reference sequence). The CDR3 loop spans 13 amino acids. The CDR3 region is CSARVPGGNEQYF.

The chain joins TRBV28 to TRBJ2-3; TCRdb names TRBD1, which stays unverified in the absence of DNA. Germline V gene sequence: CDR1 MDHEN, CDR2 SYDVKM. The CDR3 sequence is 16 residues long. CDR3 sequence reads: CASSLKAILGADTQYF.

This chain links TRBV4-1 with TRBJ2-1. Germline V gene lookup returns CDR1 MGHRA and CDR2 YSYEKL. This CDR3 is built from 17 residues. The CDR3 is CASSQDQFQSSYNEQFF.

This rearrangement joins TRBV29-1 to TRBJ2-7; TCRdb's D gene call, TRBD1, goes unchecked for lack of DNA. CDR3 length: 12 residues. Germline CDR1 reads SQVTM; CDR2 reads ANQGSEA. CDR3 sequence: CSVRDRDGEQYF.

This chain connects TRBV15 to TRBJ2-5. This CDR3 region has 15 residues. Germline-derived CDR1 and CDR2 are LNHNV and YYDKDF (reference sequence). CDR3 in amino acids: CATSRAHQVQETQYF.

The chain employs TRBV7-7 and TRBJ2-2. The CDR3 is 16 residues long. Germline CDR1 is SSHAT and CDR2 is FNYEAQ (reference sequence). CDR3 loop: CASSSPRGSDTGELFF.

The J gene is TRBJ2-7, the V gene TRBV28; checking the TCRdb D call of TRBD2 is not possible without DNA. The germline V gene has CDR1 MDHEN and CDR2 SYDVKM. The CDR3 extends over 16 amino acids. The CDR3 sequence: CASSWYSGGAYHEQYF.

CDR3: CASSRLGTYNEQFF. The chain carries TRBV11-3 and TRBJ2-1. The CDR3 sequence is 14 residues long. Germline V gene sequence: CDR1 SGHNT, CDR2 YENEEA.

The chain uses TRBV20-1 and TRBJ1-1; TCRdb reports TRBD1, a call that lacks DNA to check it against. Germline V gene data show CDR1 as DFQATT and CDR2 as SNEGSKA (reference sequence). The CDR3 sequence is 14 residues long. The chain's CDR3 is CSASGDREHTEAFF.

This chain links TRBV20-1 with TRBJ1-1; TCRdb designates TRBD1, a call that cannot be tested without DNA. This CDR3 comprises 14 residues. Germline loops: CDR1 DFQATT, CDR2 SNEGSKA (reference sequence). CDR3: CSARADRGDTEAFF.

The V call is TRBV7-2, the J call TRBJ1-5; the D gene TCRdb calls, TRBD1, cannot be checked with no DNA. This CDR3 is built from 14 residues. CDR1 is SGHTA and CDR2 is FQGNSA in the germline V gene. The CDR3: CASSETVRGQPQHF.

CDR3 sequence reads: CASSPQGNNYEQYF. The chain has TRBV18 and TRBJ2-7. Germline-derived CDR1 and CDR2 are KGHSH and LQKENI. The CDR3 has 14 amino acids.

This sequence joins TRBV5-1 and TRBJ2-5. From germline, CDR1 is SGHRS and CDR2 YFSETQ. This CDR3 spans 11 amino acids. This CDR3 is CASSLQETQYF.

This chain joins TRBV12-3 or TRBV12-4 and TRBJ2-1. The CDR3 consists of 11 residues. Here the CDR3 reads CASSLGLRQFF.

The V call is TRBV9, the J call TRBJ2-1; the D call of TRBD1 rests on TCRdb alone, since no DNA is present to check it. Germline V gene lookup returns CDR1 SGDLS and CDR2 YYNGEE. The CDR3 sequence is 14 residues long. The CDR3 reads CASSLTGSGNEQFF.

The gene calls are TRBV5-4 and TRBJ2-1; the TRBD1 assignment by TCRdb is unverifiable without DNA. Germline V gene lookup returns CDR1 SGHNT and CDR2 YYREEE (reference sequence). The CDR3 sequence is 14 residues long. The CDR3 is CASSWPRDDNEQFF.